The 5 T cell receptor beta chains given below trace back to one sample, sequenced in a study of T cell responses to AZD1222 COVID-19 vaccine. This table comes from immunoSEQ multiplex PCR, and its TCRdb copy is limited to in-frame clones, with some not included. The table has approximately 91,000 clones, 85% to 95% seen once. Sequenced material: peripheral blood, taken 28 days after the second AZD1222 dose. These receptors all come from an adult who received the AZD1222 COVID-19 vaccine.

V and J are TRBV11-3 and TRBJ2-7, with TRBD1 matching over 7 bases. V shed 5 bases, J shed 2 bases, and the junction held 3 bases outside the gene matches. CDR3 size: 13 residues. From germline, CDR1 is SGHNT and CDR2 YENEEA. The CDR3 DNA reads as TGTGCCAGCAGCGAGGGACAGCCCTACGAGCAGTACTTC. Protein sequence: CASSEGQPYEQYF. Together with reference TRBV11-3 and TRBJ2-7, the CDR3 gives the full variable domain: EAGVVQSPRYKIIEKKQPVAFWCNPISGHNTLYWYLQNLGQGPELLIRYENEEAVDDSQLPKDRFSAERLKGVDSTLKIQPAELGDSAVYLCASSEGQPYEQYFGPGTRLTVT.

The genes are TRBV4-3 and TRBJ2-1; tentative D call: TRBD1 (11 bases). V lost 2 bases and J 4 bases, leaving 24 bases between the germline ends. CDR3 length: 19 amino acids. The germline V gene encodes CDR1 LGHNA and CDR2 YSLEER. The CDR3 reads CASSQRTGGLAGEYNEQFF. The CDR3 DNA follows: TGCGCCAGCAGCCAACGGACAGGGGGCCTAGCGGGAGAATACAATGAGCAGTTCTTC.

J is TRBJ1-1 and V is TRBV11-2; D call uncertain. V lost 5 bases and J lost 1, with 14 bases in between. The CDR3 runs 15 residues. Germline CDR1 reads SGHAT; CDR2 reads FQNNGV. The CDR3 bases are TGTGCCAGCAGCGCCCCCGGAGGACGGAACACTGAAGCTTTCTTT. Protein sequence: CASSAPGGRNTEAFF. Supplemented by reference TRBV11-2 and TRBJ1-1, the full variable domain reads EAGVAQSPRYKIIEKRQSVAFWCNPISGHATLYWYQQILGQGPKLLIQFQNNGVVDDSQLPKDRFSAERLKGVDSTLKIQPAKLEDSAVYLCASSAPGGRNTEAFFGQGTRLTVV.

The rearrangement uses TRBV28 and TRBJ1-3; D is ambiguous. With 1 base removed from V and 2 bases from J, the gap between germline ends came to 18 bases. Germline assignment: CDR1 MDHEN and CDR2 SYDVKM. The CDR3 loop spans 18 amino acids. Written as DNA, the CDR3 is TGTGCCAGCAGTTTATTGAGAAATCCTTCGATGGCTGGAAACACCATATATTTT. Translating it yields CASSLLRNPSMAGNTIYF. Using reference TRBV28 and TRBJ1-3 for the parts outside the CDR3, the full variable domain is DVKVTQSSRYLVKRTGEKVFLECVQDMDHENMFWYRQDPGLGLRLIYFSYDVKMKEKGDIPEGYSVSREKKERFSLILESASTNQTSMYLCASSLLRNPSMAGNTIYFGEGSWLTVV.

The chain combines TRBV6-1 with TRBJ2-7; 7 nucleotides match TRBD1. Trimming cost V 4 bases and J 5 bases; bases outside gene matches: 14. Germline lookup yields CDR1 MNHNS and CDR2 SASEGT. There are 16 residues in the CDR3. CDR3 nucleotide sequence: TGTGCCAGCAGTGCCTTCCCTGTCAGGGGGTTCCACGAGCAGTACTTC. It encodes CASSAFPVRGFHEQYF.